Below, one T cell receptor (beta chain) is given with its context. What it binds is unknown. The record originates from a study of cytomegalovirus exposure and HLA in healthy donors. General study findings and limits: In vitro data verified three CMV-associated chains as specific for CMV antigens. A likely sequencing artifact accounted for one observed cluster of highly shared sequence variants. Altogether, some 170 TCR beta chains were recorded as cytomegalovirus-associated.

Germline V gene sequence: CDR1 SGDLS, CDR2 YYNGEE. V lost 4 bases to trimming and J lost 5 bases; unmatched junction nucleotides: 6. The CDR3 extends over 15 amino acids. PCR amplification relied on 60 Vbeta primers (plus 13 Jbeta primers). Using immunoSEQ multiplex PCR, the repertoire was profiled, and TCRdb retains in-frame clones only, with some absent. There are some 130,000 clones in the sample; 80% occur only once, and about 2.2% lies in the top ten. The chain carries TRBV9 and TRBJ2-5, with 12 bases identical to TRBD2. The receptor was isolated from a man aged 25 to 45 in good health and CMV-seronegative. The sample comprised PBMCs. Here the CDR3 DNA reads TGTGCCAGCAGCCCCGGACTAGCGGGATTTGAGACCCAGTACTTC. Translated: CASSPGLAGFETQYF. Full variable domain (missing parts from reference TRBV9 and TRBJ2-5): DSGVTQTPKHLITATGQRVTLRCSPRSGDLSVYWYQQSLDQGLQFLIQYYNGEERAKGNILERFSAQQFPDLHSELNLSSLELGDSALYFCASSPGLAGFETQYFGPGTRLLVL.